The clone carrying this T cell receptor beta chain has a handful of counts. Antigen: not known. The CDR3 contains 16 residues. Trimming cost V 4 bases and J 5 bases; bases outside gene matches: 10. The V gene's germline CDR1 is LGHNA and CDR2 YSLEER. The entry originates in a study of T cells in localized non-small cell lung cancer. Study-wide results and limits: Compared with tumor, uninvolved adjacent lung displayed greater T cell clonality, ranking highest overall.

TCRdb's copy holds only in-frame clones and misses some; the assay was immunoSEQ multiplex PCR. The data contain about 82,000 clones, 60% to 85% of them singletons. This sequence joins TRBV4-3 and TRBJ1-4; TRBD1 matches 7 bases. The receptor comes from a man aged 40 to 70 with stage II squamous cell lung carcinoma. The sequenced sample was PBMCs, obtained before any cancer treatment. CDR3 loop: CASSPRQGAPNEKLFF. CDR3 nucleotides: TGCGCCAGCAGCCCCCGACAGGGTGCCCCCAATGAAAAACTGTTTTTT.